This T cell receptor (beta chain) stems from a study of blood T cell repertoires in COVID-19. Whole-study context: The United States, Italy and Spain supplied acute and convalescent COVID-19 samples.

Clones were read by immunoSEQ multiplex PCR, and TCRdb kept only the in-frame ones, dropping some. The data show approximately 91,000 clones, approximately 72% seen once. The specimen was peripheral blood. The receptor was derived from a man between 65 and 85 years old with acute or convalescent COVID-19.

In DNA form, the CDR3 reads TGCGCCAGCAGCTATAGGGACAGGGAAGCCTACAATGAGCAGTTCTTC. Its protein is CASSYRDREAYNEQFF. The gene calls are TRBV5-1 and TRBJ2-1; the match to TRBD1 covers 9 bases. V trimming: 3 bases; J trimming: 2 bases; junction bases outside the gene matches: 6. The germline V gene encodes CDR1 SGHRS and CDR2 YFSETQ. The CDR3 has 16 amino acids.